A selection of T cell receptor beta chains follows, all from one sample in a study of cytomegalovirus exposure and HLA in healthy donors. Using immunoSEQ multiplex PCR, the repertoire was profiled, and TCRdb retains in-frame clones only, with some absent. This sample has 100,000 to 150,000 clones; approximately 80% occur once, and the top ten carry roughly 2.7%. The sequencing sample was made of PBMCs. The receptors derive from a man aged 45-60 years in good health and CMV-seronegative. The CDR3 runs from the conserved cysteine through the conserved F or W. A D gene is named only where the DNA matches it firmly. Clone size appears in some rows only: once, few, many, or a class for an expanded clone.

CATSASQVRDYGYTF	TGTGCCACCAGCGCTTCTCAAGTGCGGGACTATGGCTACACCTTC	.	TRBV15	TRBJ1-2	.
CASMVGGGYNEQFF	TGTGCCAGTATGGTCGGCGGGGGTTACAATGAGCAGTTCTTC	.	TRBV19	TRBJ2-1	TRBD2
CASSPGQGYGYTF	TGCGCCAGCAGCCCGGGACAGGGCTATGGCTACACCTTC	.	TRBV5-1	TRBJ1-2	TRBD1
CASSQVGYFTGVIFYGYTF	TGCGCCAGCAGCCAAGTCGGCTACTTTACGGGGGTGATCTTCTATGGCTACACCTTC	.	TRBV10-2	TRBJ1-2	.
CSATAGDEKLFF	TGCAGCGCGACCGCGGGGGATGAAAAACTGTTTTTT	.	TRBV29-1	TRBJ1-4	.
CASSPGLASYNEQFF	TGTGCCAGTAGTCCAGGACTAGCGAGTTACAATGAGCAGTTCTTC	.	TRBV19	TRBJ2-1	TRBD2
CASKFRTGLIRGYTF	TGTGCCAGCAAGTTTCGAACAGGGTTGATACGTGGCTACACCTTC	.	TRBV6-5	TRBJ1-2	.
CASLPNGGRGYGYTF	TGTGCCAGCTTACCCAACGGGGGGCGCGGCTATGGCTACACCTTC	.	TRBV19	TRBJ1-2	.
CAISELPGGGGYTF	TGTGCCATCAGTGAGTTACCAGGGGGAGGCGGCTACACCTTC	.	TRBV10-3	TRBJ1-2	TRBD1
CAWSRQGLYEQYF	TGTGCCTGGAGTCGGCAGGGACTCTACGAGCAGTACTTC	.	TRBV30	TRBJ2-7	.
CASSERVWTEGAFF	TGTGCCAGCAGTGAAAGGGTGTGGACAGAGGGAGCTTTCTTT	.	TRBV6-1	TRBJ1-1	.
CASSFIGQGAETQYF	TGTGCCAGCAGCTTCATTGGACAGGGGGCAGAGACCCAGTACTTC	.	TRBV7-8	TRBJ2-5	TRBD1
CAWSVQTHLNTEAFF	TGTGCCTGGAGTGTACAGACCCACTTGAACACTGAAGCTTTCTTT	once	TRBV30	TRBJ1-1	.
CASGKQGSSNEKLFF	TGTGCCAGCGGGAAACAGGGGTCGTCTAATGAAAAACTGTTTTTT	.	TRBV27	TRBJ1-4	TRBD1
CASSLRGQANTGELFF	TGTGCCAGCAGTTTAAGGGGACAAGCGAACACCGGGGAGCTGTTTTTT	.	TRBV27	TRBJ2-2	.
CASSQGTGGASFSTDTQYF	TGCGCCAGCAGCCAAGGGACAGGGGGCGCCTCGTTTAGCACAGATACGCAGTATTTT	once	TRBV4-3	TRBJ2-3	TRBD1
CASSLADRRTF	TGTGCCAGCAGCTTGGCCGACAGAAGAACCTTC	.	TRBV13	TRBJ1-2	.
CAWSAPTGVGQPQHF	TGTGCCTGGAGCGCACCTACAGGGGTAGGCCAGCCCCAGCATTTT	.	TRBV30	TRBJ1-5	TRBD1
CASSQTGGTGELFF	TGCGCCAGCAGCCAAACAGGGGGAACCGGGGAGCTGTTTTTT	.	TRBV4-1	TRBJ2-2	TRBD1
CASSQGQGFNVLTF	TGTGCCAGCAGTCAGGGACAGGGATTCAACGTCCTGACTTTC	.	TRBV27	TRBJ2-6	TRBD1
CASSDGWRNTEAFF	TGCGCCAGCAGCGACGGATGGAGGAACACTGAAGCTTTCTTT	.	TRBV5-1	TRBJ1-1	.
CASSLAVFDTQYF	TGTGCCAGCAGCTTAGCTGTATTCGATACGCAGTATTTT	.	TRBV7-9	TRBJ2-3	.
CASSGQSTDTQYF	TGTGCCAGCTCGGGACAGAGCACAGATACGCAGTATTTT	once	TRBV2	TRBJ2-3	TRBD1
CASSLVPAAGPNTEAFF	TGTGCCAGCAGCTTAGTACCCGCGGCAGGGCCAAACACTGAAGCTTTCTTT	.	TRBV11-2	TRBJ1-1	.
CASTPQAGSGDTQYF	TGTGCCAGCACTCCACAGGCAGGTTCAGGAGATACGCAGTATTTT	few	TRBV6-4	TRBJ2-3	.
CASSTDVGPNSPLHF	TGCGCCAGTAGCACCGATGTGGGGCCTAATTCACCCCTCCACTTT	.	TRBV4-3	TRBJ1-6	.
CASSQDTIAGGGPQYF	TGTGCCAGCAGCCAAGATACAATAGCGGGGGGAGGGCCCCAGTACTTC	.	TRBV4-2	TRBJ2-5	TRBD2
CASSLGTAAGTDTQYF	TGCGCCAGCAGCTTGGGGACAGCGGCTGGCACAGATACGCAGTATTTT	.	TRBV5-1	TRBJ2-3	.
CASSKNLGTGVGSPLHF	TGTGCCAGCAGTAAAAATCTCGGGACAGGGGTCGGTTCACCCCTCCACTTT	.	TRBV2	TRBJ1-6	TRBD1
CASSDLGTPEFF	TGTGCCAGCAGTGACCTCGGGACACCCGAGTTCTTC	.	TRBV6-5	TRBJ2-1	.
CASSPFLRGTSTDTQYF	TGCGCCAGCAGCCCCTTTCTGCGGGGAACAAGCACAGATACGCAGTATTTT	.	TRBV23-1	TRBJ2-3	.
CASSQGIAGANVLTF	TGCGCCAGCAGCCAGGGGATAGCGGGGGCCAACGTCCTGACTTTC	.	TRBV4-1	TRBJ2-6	.
CASSLDQGANQPQHF	TGCGCCAGCAGCTTGGATCAAGGAGCCAATCAGCCCCAGCATTTT	few	TRBV5-1	TRBJ1-5	.
CASSSTGGQETQYF	TGTGCCAGCTCATCCACAGGGGGCCAAGAGACCCAGTACTTC	.	TRBV18	TRBJ2-5	TRBD1
CASSYSSADEKLFF	TGTGCCAGCAGTTACTCGAGCGCGGATGAAAAACTGTTTTTT	.	TRBV6-5	TRBJ1-4	.
CASSLIQNTGELFF	TGCGCCAGCAGCTTGATACAGAACACCGGGGAGCTGTTTTTT	.	TRBV5-1	TRBJ2-2	.
CASSQRLGGKNEQYF	TGTGCCAGCAGCCAGAGGTTAGGGGGCAAGAACGAGCAGTACTTC	.	TRBV7-9	TRBJ2-7	TRBD1
CASGRSLPLYGYTF	TGCGCCAGCGGGCGAAGCCTTCCACTCTATGGCTACACCTTC	.	TRBV5-1	TRBJ1-2	.
CASSALPQETQYF	TGTGCCAGCAGCGCACTTCCTCAAGAGACCCAGTACTTC	.	TRBV9	TRBJ2-5	.
CASGLSGGLVSYIQYF	TGTGCCAGCGGCTTATCCGGGGGGCTCGTTTCGTACATTCAGTACTTC	.	TRBV5-6	TRBJ2-4	.
CASSSEGIPNEKLFF	TGTGCCAGCAGCTCAGAGGGAATTCCTAATGAAAAACTGTTTTTT	.	TRBV7-9	TRBJ1-4	.
CASSQSGRPIIF	TGTGCCAGCAGCCAATCGGGGAGGCCCATAATCTTC	.	TRBV16	TRBJ1-2	.
CASSLSGLSTEAFF	TGTGCCAGTAGTCTTTCAGGGTTGAGCACTGAAGCTTTCTTT	.	TRBV19	TRBJ1-1	.